The TCR beta chain described here comes from a study of cytomegalovirus exposure and HLA in healthy donors. Overall study findings and caveats: Certain sequence variants were highly shared and formed a cluster, and this cluster was likely a sequencing artifact. In presence/absence analyses, roughly uniform sequencing depth across donors was assumed.

Per the germline V gene, CDR1 is SGDLS and CDR2 is YYNGEE. CDR3 size: 16 residues. Unmatched junction bases numbered 8, after V lost 4 bases and J lost 2 bases. PCR employed 60 Vbeta and 13 Jbeta primers. Measured with immunoSEQ multiplex PCR; TCRdb has only the in-frame clones, and not every one. The sample totals about 140,000 clones. With respect to this clone: Its matching antigen is unknown.

Those who donated were healthy bone marrow donors. The material sequenced was PBMCs. The sequence was collected from a woman aged 18 to 35 in good health and CMV-seronegative. V is TRBV9 and J is TRBJ2-5, with 10 bases fitting TRBD2. The CDR3 loop is CASSPRGLAEQETQYF. The CDR3 DNA reads as TGTGCCAGCAGCCCTCGAGGACTAGCGGAACAAGAGACCCAGTACTTC.